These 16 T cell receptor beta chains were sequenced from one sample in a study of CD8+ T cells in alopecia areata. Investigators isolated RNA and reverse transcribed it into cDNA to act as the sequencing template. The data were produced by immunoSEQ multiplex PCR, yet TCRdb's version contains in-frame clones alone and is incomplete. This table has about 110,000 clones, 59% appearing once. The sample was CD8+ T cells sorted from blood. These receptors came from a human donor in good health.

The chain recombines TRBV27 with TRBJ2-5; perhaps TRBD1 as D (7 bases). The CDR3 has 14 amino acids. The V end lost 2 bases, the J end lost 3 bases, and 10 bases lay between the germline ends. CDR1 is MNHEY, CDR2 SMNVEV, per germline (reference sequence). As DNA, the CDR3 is TGTGCCAGCAGTTTAGGAGGGGGCGAAGAGACCCAGTACTTC. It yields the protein CASSLGGGEETQYF.

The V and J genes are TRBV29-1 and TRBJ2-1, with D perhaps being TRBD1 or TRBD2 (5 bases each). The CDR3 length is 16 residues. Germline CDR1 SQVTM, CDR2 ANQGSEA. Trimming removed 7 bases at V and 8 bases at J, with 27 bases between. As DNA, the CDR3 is TGCAGCGCATGGCGACGGGGCGCTGGAACGACCGATGAGCAGTTCTTC. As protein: CSAWRRGAGTTDEQFF.

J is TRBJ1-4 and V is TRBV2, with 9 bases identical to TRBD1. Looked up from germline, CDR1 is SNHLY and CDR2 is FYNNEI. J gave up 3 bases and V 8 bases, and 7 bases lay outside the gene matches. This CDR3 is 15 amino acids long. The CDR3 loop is CASLAQGAANEKLFF. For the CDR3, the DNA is TGTGCCAGCCTGGCACAGGGGGCGGCTAATGAAAAACTGTTTTTT.

The CDR3 loop reads CASSPWPGATGELFF. CDR3 in DNA: TGCGCCAGCAGCCCCTGGCCCGGGGCCACCGGGGAGCTGTTTTTT. The chain carries TRBV4-3 and TRBJ2-2; D may correspond to TRBD1 or TRBD2 (5 bases each). The CDR3 loop spans 15 amino acids. V was shortened by 4 bases and J by 4 bases, with 13 bases between the two germline ends. Germline V gene lookup returns CDR1 LGHNA and CDR2 YSLEER.

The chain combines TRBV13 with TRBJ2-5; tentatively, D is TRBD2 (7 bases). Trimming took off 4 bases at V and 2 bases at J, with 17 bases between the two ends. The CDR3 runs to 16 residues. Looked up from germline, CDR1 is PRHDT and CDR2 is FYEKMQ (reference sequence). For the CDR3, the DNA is TGTGCCAGCAGCTCCCGGGGGGCGGGAAATCAAGAGACCCAGTACTTC. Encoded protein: CASSSRGAGNQETQYF.

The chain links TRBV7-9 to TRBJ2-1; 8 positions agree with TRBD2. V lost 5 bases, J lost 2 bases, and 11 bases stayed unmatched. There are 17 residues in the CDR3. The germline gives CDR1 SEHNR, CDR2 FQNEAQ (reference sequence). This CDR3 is CASSPRLARRAYNEQFF. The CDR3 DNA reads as TGTGCCAGCAGCCCGAGACTAGCGAGGAGGGCCTACAATGAGCAGTTCTTC.

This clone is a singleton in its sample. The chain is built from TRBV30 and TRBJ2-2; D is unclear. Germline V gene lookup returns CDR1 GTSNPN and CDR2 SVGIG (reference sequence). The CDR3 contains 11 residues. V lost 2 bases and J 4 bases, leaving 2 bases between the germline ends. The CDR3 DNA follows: TGTGCCTGGAGTATCACCGGGGAGCTGTTTTTT. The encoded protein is CAWSITGELFF.

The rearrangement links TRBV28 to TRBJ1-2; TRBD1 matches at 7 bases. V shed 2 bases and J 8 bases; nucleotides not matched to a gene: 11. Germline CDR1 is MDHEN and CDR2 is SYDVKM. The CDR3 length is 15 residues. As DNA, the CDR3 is TGTGCCAGCAGTTTAAGGGGGGGACAGCTCCCAGGCTACACCTTC. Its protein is CASSLRGGQLPGYTF.

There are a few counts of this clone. The CDR3 spells CASSTGNTEAFF. The CDR3 nucleotides read TGTGCCAGTAGTACCGGTAACACTGAAGCTTTCTTT. The gene calls are TRBV19 and TRBJ1-1; D is unresolved. The CDR3 spans 12 residues. Germline-derived CDR1 and CDR2 are LNHDA and SQIVND (reference sequence). V was trimmed by 4 bases and J by 2 bases, leaving 5 bases between them.

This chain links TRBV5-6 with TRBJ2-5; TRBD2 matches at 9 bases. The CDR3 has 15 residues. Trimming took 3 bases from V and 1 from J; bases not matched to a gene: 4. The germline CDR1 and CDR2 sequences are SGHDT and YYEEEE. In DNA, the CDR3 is TGTGCCAGCAGCTCCCTGACTAGCGGCCAAGAGACCCAGTACTTC. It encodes CASSSLTSGQETQYF.

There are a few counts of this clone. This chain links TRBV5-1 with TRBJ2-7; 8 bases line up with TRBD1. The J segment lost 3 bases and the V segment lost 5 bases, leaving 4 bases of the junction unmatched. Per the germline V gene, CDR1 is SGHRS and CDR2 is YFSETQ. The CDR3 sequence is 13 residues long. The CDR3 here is CASSSTGDYEQYF. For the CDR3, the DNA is TGCGCCAGCAGTTCGACAGGGGACTACGAGCAGTACTTC.

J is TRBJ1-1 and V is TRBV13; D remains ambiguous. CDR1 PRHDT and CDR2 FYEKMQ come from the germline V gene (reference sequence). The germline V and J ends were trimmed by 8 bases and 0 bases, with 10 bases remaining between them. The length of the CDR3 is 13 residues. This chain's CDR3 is CASLSSLNTEAFF. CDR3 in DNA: TGTGCCAGCTTGTCAAGTTTGAACACTGAAGCTTTCTTT.

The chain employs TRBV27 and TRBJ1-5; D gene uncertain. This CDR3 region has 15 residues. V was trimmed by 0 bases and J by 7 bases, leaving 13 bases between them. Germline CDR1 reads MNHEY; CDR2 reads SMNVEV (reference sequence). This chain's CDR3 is CASSLSRASPQPQHF. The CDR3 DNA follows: TGTGCCAGCAGTTTATCCCGGGCTTCGCCACAGCCCCAGCATTTT.

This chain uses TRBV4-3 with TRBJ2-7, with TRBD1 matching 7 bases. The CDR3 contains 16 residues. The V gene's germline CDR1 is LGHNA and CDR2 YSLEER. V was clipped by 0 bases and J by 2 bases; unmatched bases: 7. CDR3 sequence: CASSQDLTGEPYEQYF. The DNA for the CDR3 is TGCGCCAGCAGCCAAGATCTTACAGGGGAACCCTACGAGCAGTACTTC.

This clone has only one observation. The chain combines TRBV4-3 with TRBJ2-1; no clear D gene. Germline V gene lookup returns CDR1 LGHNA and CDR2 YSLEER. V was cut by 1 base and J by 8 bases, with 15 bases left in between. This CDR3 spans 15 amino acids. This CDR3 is CASSQVDDLPYEQFF. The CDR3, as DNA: TGCGCCAGCAGCCAAGTAGACGACCTCCCCTATGAGCAGTTCTTC.

The CDR3 protein is CASSRWLAGPYNEQFF. CDR3 sequence (DNA): TGTGCCAGTAGCCGATGGCTAGCGGGGCCCTACAATGAGCAGTTCTTC. The V call is TRBV19, the J call TRBJ2-1; 9 nucleotides line up with TRBD2. Germline CDR1 is LNHDA and CDR2 is SQIVND (reference sequence). This CDR3 has 16 amino acids. Trimming took 6 bases from V and 2 from J; bases not matched to a gene: 8.